This TCR beta chain was identified during a study of shared clonotypes between healthy human individuals (dated by TCRdb to 2020 to 2022). In terms of the full investigation: The cohort comprised a couple of women and a few men aged 18 to 49 years. For each donor, three plates each were used for CD4 naive and CD4 memory, two plates were used for CD8 naive, and one plate was used for CD8 memory. To estimate repertoire size and how much clonotypes are shared between individuals, the study performed deep sequencing of blood TCR repertoires from five healthy adults. To increase sequencing depth and limit assay-specific biases, different laboratories used diverse techniques to prepare libraries and sequence TCR repertoires. Per donor, leukapheresis produced somewhere between about 0.85 and 8.9 billion PBMCs.

Here is what the overall study found, with its caveats: Pairwise subsampling indicated that sequencing depth was expected to affect the degree of clonotype sharing among donors. Higher generation probabilities were observed for clonotypes shared by all four sorted-subset donors than for non-shared clonotypes. Naive subsets generally had larger estimated clonotype richness than memory subsets did. Incomplete sequencing was indicated by rarefaction of sorted-subset datasets, despite the large sequencing depth. When a handful of donors were compared, the shared fraction of clonotypes was around 5.1% for naive CD4, 3.5% to 4% for naive CD8, about 2.4% for memory CD4, and 0.35% to 0.5% for memory CD8. Because the study included only a small number of donors, the genetic and exposure-history diversity represented was limited. Sampling was restricted to blood, and TCR repertoires in tissues likely differ from the TCR repertoires found in blood.

Using the deep immunoSEQ assay, TCR CDR3 regions were amplified from genomic DNA by multiplex PCR. Extracted genomic DNA from each cell subset was spread evenly across all wells of several immunoSEQ 96-well plates, with each plate serving as a replicate. For sorted subsets, about 200 ng genomic DNA, equal to tens of thousands of T cell genomes, was loaded into each replicate PCR. The purified libraries were quantified using a Qubit 3.0 fluorometer, sized with a Bioanalyzer 2100, and then quantified again using the KAPA Library Quantification kit. A separate single-read 150-cycle Illumina NextSeq 550 flow cell was used to sequence each immunoSEQ 96-well plate. As for the original processing: The immunoSEQ output contained only junctional sequences without quality scores, so filtering could not match that applied to full-length reads. Sequences were annotated with PyIR, a Python wrapper for IgBLAST v1.9, using IMGT germline references to assign V/J genes and CDR3. Any read was removed if the V/J assignment was weak (E-value above 1e-6), the CDR3 was missing, or the read contained stop codons, out-of-frame junctions, or ambiguous translated residues. V3J clonotypes were defined by identical inferred V gene, J gene, and CDR3 amino acid sequence. The percentage overlap between two repertoires was calculated by dividing the number of shared unique clonotypes by the size of the smaller repertoire. RTK rarefaction, the Chao1 estimator, and Recon v2.1 estimates of unobserved clonotypes were used to assess repertoire richness. Generation probabilities were computed with OLGA for all TCRbeta clonotypes obtained by the gDNA method from several donors. The source is immuneACCESS, and TCRdb retained only in-frame sequences with V and J called. Part of the clones is not carried over; for the studies checked, unresolved V genes explain less than half of this, and the remainder is unexplained. For V, J and clone size, that table is used; D and trimming come from the DNA. The sample table shows some 2,500,000 clones, and 80% to 95% are seen once. 0.36% of the sample belongs to the ten largest clones.

The junction shows trimming of 4 bases on V and 4 bases on J, and the gene matches do not reach 5 bases of it. The CDR3 spans 15 residues, from the cysteine through the phenylalanine. The read is trimmed to its CDR3 DNA, 45 bases read in frame from base 1. CDR1 and CDR2 are read off the germline V gene as SGHRS and YFSETQ. Healthy HIV-negative adults with no recently reported acute infections or vaccinations were included as donors. All donors were Caucasian adults living in Nashville, Tennessee, USA. CD4+ T cells were enriched by magnetic negative selection, after which naive cells were positively selected on CD45RA and the negative fraction was taken as the memory subset. Blood was obtained by leukapheresis, after which PBMCs were separated by Ficoll-Histopaque density gradient centrifugation and cryopreserved in liquid nitrogen vapor phase. Analytical flow cytometry was used to check the purity and quantity of each magnetically sorted T cell population. Genomic DNA was isolated from each sorted fraction and quantified by UV absorbance on a Nanodrop 2000c.

To note about this clone: Its antigen specificity is not known. Nothing much larger sits one base from this clone, and base qualities are not available. Additional DNA sequences in this sample encode the identical CDR3.

The chain couples TRBV5-1 to TRBJ2-1; TRBD2 lines up with 10 middle nucleotides. Sequencing was performed on naive CD4+ T cells from PBMCs. Taken with the paper, the label for cell subset or site translates to: CD45RA+ positively selected. This receptor was taken from a man aged 18 to 35 in good health. Some clones in this sample may be carry-over from other donors' samples. CDR3 loop: CASSLGTSVYNEQFF. The bases are TGCGCCAGCAGCCTCGGGACTAGCGTTTACAATGAGCAGTTCTTC.